This TCR beta chain was found in a study of blood T cell repertoires in COVID-19. CDR3 size: 15 residues. In the original processing: Using reference gene primer amplification, nucleated cell counts were estimated. Measured with immunoSEQ multiplex PCR; TCRdb has only the in-frame clones, and not every one. V and J calls and clone size are given by that table; D and trimming were obtained from the DNA. The table shows a few hundred thousand clones, with around 87% occurring only once. What was sequenced was PBMCs or T cells enriched from blood (not recorded which). This TCR was sampled from a man aged 40-50 years in a cohort exposed to, infected with or recovered from COVID-19 (not recorded which). The rearrangement uses TRBV21-1 and TRBJ1-2; the DNA was not compared with TRBD1, the D call given in the table. TRBV21-1 is labeled a pseudogene. CDR3 nucleotides: TGTGCCAGCAGCTCCCGAGAAGGGACAAACTATGGCTACACCTTC. Residues: CASSSREGTNYGYTF.